The clone carrying this TCR beta chain was observed a handful of times. Its antigen is unidentified. This sample was taken from a study of cytomegalovirus exposure and HLA in healthy donors. The PCR employed 60 Vbeta primers together with 13 Jbeta primers. Method: immunoSEQ multiplex PCR; TCRdb's copy keeps in-frame clones and lacks some. The sample has around 190,000 clones, 80% seen once. Whole-study results and caveats: What was likely a sequencing artifact was a cluster of highly shared sequence variants. Some V segments, TRBV6-2 and TRBV6-3 among them, were indistinguishable and were therefore excluded. By a later analysis, the bulk of CMV-associated TCR beta chains appeared HLA-restricted. Later on, a genetic analysis was performed. It linked a missense variant in DCLRE1C with V- and J-gene trimming of TCR beta.

Germline CDR1 and CDR2: GTSNPN and SVGIG (reference sequence). The CDR3 is 15 amino acids. V dropped 4 bases and J dropped 4; count of bases not matched to a gene: 7. The source material was PBMCs. The gene calls are TRBV30 and TRBJ2-1, with 10 bases lining up with TRBD1. This TCR came from a man aged 35-49 years in good health and CMV-seronegative. This CDR3 is CAWTPGTGDYNEQFF. CDR3 coding DNA: TGTGCCTGGACCCCCGGGACAGGGGATTACAATGAGCAGTTCTTC.